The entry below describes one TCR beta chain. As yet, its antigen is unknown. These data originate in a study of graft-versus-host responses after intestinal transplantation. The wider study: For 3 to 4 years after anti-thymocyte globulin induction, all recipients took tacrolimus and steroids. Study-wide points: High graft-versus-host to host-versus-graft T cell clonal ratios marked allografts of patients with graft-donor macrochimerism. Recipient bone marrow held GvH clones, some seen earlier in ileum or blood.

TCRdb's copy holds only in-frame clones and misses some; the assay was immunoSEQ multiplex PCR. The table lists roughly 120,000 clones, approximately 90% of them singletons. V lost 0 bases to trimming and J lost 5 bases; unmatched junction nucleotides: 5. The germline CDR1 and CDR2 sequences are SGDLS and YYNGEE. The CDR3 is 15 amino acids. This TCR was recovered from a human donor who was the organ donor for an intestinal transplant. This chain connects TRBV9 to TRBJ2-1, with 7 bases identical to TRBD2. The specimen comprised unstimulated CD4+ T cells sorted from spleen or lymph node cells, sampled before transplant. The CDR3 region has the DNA TGTGCCAGCAGCGTAGGAGCCCTAGCGGACAATGAGCAGTTCTTC. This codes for CASSVGALADNEQFF.